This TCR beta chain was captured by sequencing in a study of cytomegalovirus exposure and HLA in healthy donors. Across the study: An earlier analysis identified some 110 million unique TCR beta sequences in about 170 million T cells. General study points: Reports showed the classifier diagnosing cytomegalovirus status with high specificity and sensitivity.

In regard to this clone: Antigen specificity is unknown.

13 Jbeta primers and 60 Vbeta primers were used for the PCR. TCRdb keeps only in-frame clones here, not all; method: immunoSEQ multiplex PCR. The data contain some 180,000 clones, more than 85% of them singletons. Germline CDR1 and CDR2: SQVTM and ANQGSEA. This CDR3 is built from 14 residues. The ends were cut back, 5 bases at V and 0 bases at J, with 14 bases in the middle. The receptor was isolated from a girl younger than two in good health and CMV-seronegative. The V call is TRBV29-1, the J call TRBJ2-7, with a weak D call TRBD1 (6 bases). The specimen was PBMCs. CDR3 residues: CSVSRRQASYEQYF. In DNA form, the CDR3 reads TGCAGCGTTTCCCGTAGACAGGCCTCCTACGAGCAGTACTTC.